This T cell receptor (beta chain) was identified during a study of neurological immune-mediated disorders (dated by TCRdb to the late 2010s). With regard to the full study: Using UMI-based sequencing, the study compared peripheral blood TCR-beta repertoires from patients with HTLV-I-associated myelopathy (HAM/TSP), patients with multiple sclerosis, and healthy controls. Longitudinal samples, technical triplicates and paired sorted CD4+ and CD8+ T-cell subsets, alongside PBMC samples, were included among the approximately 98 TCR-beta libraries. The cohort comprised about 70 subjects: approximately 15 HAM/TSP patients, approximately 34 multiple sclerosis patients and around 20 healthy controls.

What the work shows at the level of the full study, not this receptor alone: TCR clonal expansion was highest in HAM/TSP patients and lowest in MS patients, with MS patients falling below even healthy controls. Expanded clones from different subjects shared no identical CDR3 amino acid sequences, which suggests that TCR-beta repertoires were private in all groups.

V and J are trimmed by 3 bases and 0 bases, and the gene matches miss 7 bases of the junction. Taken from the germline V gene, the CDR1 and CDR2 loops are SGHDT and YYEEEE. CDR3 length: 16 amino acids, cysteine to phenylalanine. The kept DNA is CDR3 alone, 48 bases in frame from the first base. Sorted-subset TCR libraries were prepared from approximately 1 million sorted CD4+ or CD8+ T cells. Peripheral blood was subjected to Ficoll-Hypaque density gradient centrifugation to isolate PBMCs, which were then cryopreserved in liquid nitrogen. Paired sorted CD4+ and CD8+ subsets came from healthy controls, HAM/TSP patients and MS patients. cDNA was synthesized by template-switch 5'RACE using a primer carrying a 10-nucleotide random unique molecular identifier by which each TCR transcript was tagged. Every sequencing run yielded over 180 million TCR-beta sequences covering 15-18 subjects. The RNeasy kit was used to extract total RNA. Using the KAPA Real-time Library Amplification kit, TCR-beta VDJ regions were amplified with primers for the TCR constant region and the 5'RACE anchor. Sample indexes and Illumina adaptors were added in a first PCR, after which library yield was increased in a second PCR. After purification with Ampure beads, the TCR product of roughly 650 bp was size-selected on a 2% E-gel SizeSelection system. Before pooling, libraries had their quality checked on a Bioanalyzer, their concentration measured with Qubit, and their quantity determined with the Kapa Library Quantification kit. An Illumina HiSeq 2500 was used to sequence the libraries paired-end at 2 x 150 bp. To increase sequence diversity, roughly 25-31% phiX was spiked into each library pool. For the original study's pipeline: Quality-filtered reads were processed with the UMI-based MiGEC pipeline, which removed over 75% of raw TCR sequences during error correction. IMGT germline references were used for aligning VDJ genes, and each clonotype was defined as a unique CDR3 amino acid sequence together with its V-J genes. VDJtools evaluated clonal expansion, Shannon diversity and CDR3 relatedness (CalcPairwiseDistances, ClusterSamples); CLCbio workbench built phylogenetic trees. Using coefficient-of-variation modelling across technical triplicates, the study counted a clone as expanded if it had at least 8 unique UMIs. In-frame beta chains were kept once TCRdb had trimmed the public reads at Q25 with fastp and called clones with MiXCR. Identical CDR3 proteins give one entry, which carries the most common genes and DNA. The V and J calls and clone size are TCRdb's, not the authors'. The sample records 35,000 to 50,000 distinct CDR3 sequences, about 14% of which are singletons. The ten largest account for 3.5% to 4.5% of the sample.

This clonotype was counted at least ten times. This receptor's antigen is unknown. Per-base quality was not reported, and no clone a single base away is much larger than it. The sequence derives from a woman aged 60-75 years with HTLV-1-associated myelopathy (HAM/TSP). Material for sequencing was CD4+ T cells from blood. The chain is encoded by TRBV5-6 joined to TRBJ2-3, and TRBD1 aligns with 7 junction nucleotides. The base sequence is TGTGCCAGCAGCTACAACAGGGGACCTAGCACAGATACGCAGTATTTT. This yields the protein CASSYNRGPSTDTQYF.